A selection of T cell receptor beta chains follows, all from one sample in a study of T cell repertoires in cytomegalovirus infection. TCRdb used MiXCR to reprocess the reads, holding one entry per CDR3 protein. The sample includes 150,000 to 200,000 distinct CDR3 sequences, roughly a fifth of them seen just once. The sample was PBMCs. The receptors shown here come from a human donor in good health (CMV status not recorded). Some clones in this sample may be carry-over from other donors' samples. CDR3s include the opening cysteine and the closing phenylalanine or tryptophan. The D gene is left open where the match is weak. Size is omitted from some rows. Given values are once, few, many or a class for expanded clones.

V gene	J gene	D gene	clone size	CDR3 protein	CDR3 DNA
TRBV29-1	TRBJ2-3	.	many	CSVVVSSTDTQYF	TGCAGCGTTGTCGTTTCTTCGACAGATACGCAGTATTTT
TRBV5-4	TRBJ1-1	.	.	CASSTPGLNTEAFF	TGTGCCAGCTCAACACCAGGGCTCAACACTGAAGCTTTCTTT
TRBV7-9	TRBJ2-5	.	.	CASSNGHGRGQETQYF	TGTGCCAGCAGCAACGGCCACGGGCGGGGCCAAGAGACCCAGTACTTC
TRBV5-5	TRBJ2-5	TRBD2	few	CASSDLGLAGEVTQYF	TGTGCCAGCAGCGACCTGGGACTAGCGGGAGAGGTGACCCAGTACTTC
TRBV7-2	TRBJ1-4	TRBD1	.	CASSPGQAATNEKLFF	TGTGCCAGCAGCCCCGGACAGGCGGCAACTAATGAAAAACTGTTTTTT
TRBV6-6	TRBJ1-4	.	.	CASSYSNPEKLFF	TGTGCCAGCAGTTACTCGAACCCTGAAAAACTGTTTTTT
TRBV6-8	TRBJ1-4	TRBD1	.	CASRISGQTSEKLFF	TGTGCCAGCCGCATTTCGGGACAGACATCAGAAAAACTGTTTTTT
TRBV4-2	TRBJ1-3	.	few	CASSQAGQAGGNTIYF	TGTGCCAGCAGCCAAGCAGGGCAGGCAGGTGGAAACACCATATATTTT
TRBV7-9	TRBJ1-2	.	.	CASSSWTEPYGYTF	TGTGCCAGCAGCTCCTGGACGGAACCATATGGCTACACCTTC
TRBV28	TRBJ2-5	.	few	CASSIPGTQETQYF	TGTGCCAGCAGTATTCCCGGGACCCAAGAGACCCAGTACTTC
TRBV7-3	TRBJ2-7	TRBD1	.	CASSEGQGSSYEQYF	TGTGCCAGCAGCGAGGGACAGGGGAGCTCCTACGAGCAGTACTTC
TRBV7-9	TRBJ2-1	.	many	CASSSSGLSSSYNEQFF	TGTGCCAGCAGCTCATCGGGACTTTCGAGCTCCTACAATGAGCAGTTCTTC
TRBV24-1	TRBJ2-1	.	few	CATSDSAVTAGSSYNEQFF	TGTGCCACCAGTGATTCTGCGGTGACCGCCGGTAGCTCCTACAATGAGCAGTTCTTC
TRBV7-2	TRBJ1-6	TRBD1	many	CASSPGGAGWSPLHF	TGTGCCAGCAGCCCAGGGGGGGCAGGGTGGTCACCCCTCCACTTT
TRBV4-1	TRBJ2-5	.	.	CASSPGTGRWETQYF	TGCGCCAGCAGCCCCGGGACGGGCCGGTGGGAGACCCAGTACTTC
TRBV7-2	TRBJ2-2	.	.	CASSLESGNTGELFF	TGTGCCAGCAGCTTAGAGAGCGGGAACACCGGGGAGCTGTTTTTT
TRBV6-2/TRBV6-3	TRBJ2-2	.	few	CASSSFRDFSTGELFF	TGTGCCAGCAGTTCTTTCCGGGACTTTTCCACCGGGGAGCTGTTTTTT
TRBV14	TRBJ1-6	.	few	CASSQDRTSNSPLHF	TGTGCCAGCAGCCAAGACCGAACCAGCAATTCACCCCTCCACTTT
TRBV25-1	TRBJ2-3	.	few	CASSVRGFTDTQYF	TGTGCCAGCAGTGTAAGGGGATTCACAGATACGCAGTATTTT
TRBV7-7	TRBJ2-2	TRBD2	many	CASSPSGGWNTGELFF	TGTGCCAGCAGCCCTAGCGGGGGCTGGAACACCGGGGAGCTGTTTTTT
TRBV6-1	TRBJ2-2	.	few	CASSEGTRFGELFF	TGTGCCAGCAGTGAAGGGACACGTTTCGGGGAGCTGTTTTTT
TRBV12-3/TRBV12-4	TRBJ1-5	TRBD1	many	CASSPQGSNQPQHF	TGTGCCAGCAGTCCACAGGGGAGCAATCAGCCCCAGCATTTT
TRBV28	TRBJ2-3	.	many	CASSPDFSYTQYF	TGTGCCAGCAGTCCCGACTTTAGCTATACGCAGTATTTT
TRBV20-1	TRBJ1-5	.	few	CSARFTSSPNQPQHF	TGCAGTGCTAGGTTTACAAGTTCCCCCAATCAGCCCCAGCATTTT
TRBV4-3	TRBJ2-3	.	many	CASSQLGTLSTDTQYF	TGCGCCAGCAGCCAATTGGGGACTCTAAGCACAGATACGCAGTATTTT
TRBV14	TRBJ2-2	TRBD2	.	CASSHLAGGRRTGELFF	TGTGCCAGCAGCCACCTAGCGGGAGGACGTCGTACCGGGGAGCTGTTTTTT
TRBV10-3	TRBJ2-2	.	.	CAIRDNKLTGELFF	TGTGCCATCAGGGACAACAAACTCACCGGGGAGCTGTTTTTT
TRBV6-5	TRBJ2-3	.	.	CASSYVAGNPDTQYF	TGTGCCAGCAGTTACGTTGCGGGGAATCCAGATACGCAGTATTTT
TRBV7-9	TRBJ1-6	.	.	CASSRDGGSPLHF	TGTGCCAGCAGCCGGGATGGCGGTTCACCCCTCCACTTT
TRBV10-3	TRBJ1-1	.	.	CAISRDGNTEAFF	TGTGCCATCAGCCGGGACGGGAACACTGAAGCTTTCTTT
TRBV6-2/TRBV6-3	TRBJ1-5	.	.	CASNRDDQPQHF	TGTGCCAGCAATAGGGATGATCAGCCCCAGCATTTT
TRBV5-6	TRBJ2-6	.	many	CASSLTIHVSGANVLTF	TGTGCCAGCAGCTTAACAATTCACGTCTCTGGGGCCAACGTCCTGACTTTC
TRBV29-1	TRBJ2-7	.	few	CSVEDGPTAYEQYF	TGCAGCGTTGAAGATGGGCCGACAGCCTACGAGCAGTACTTC
TRBV5-8	TRBJ1-1	.	.	CASSGWTEAFF	TGTGCCAGCAGCGGTTGGACTGAAGCTTTCTTT
TRBV5-1	TRBJ2-5	.	.	CASSLIWGETQYF	TGCGCCAGCAGCTTGATCTGGGGTGAGACCCAGTACTTC
TRBV7-2	TRBJ2-1	.	.	CASRPGGSAHEQFF	TGTGCCAGCCGCCCCGGGGGCTCAGCACACGAGCAGTTCTTC
TRBV6-5	TRBJ2-5	TRBD1	.	CASSYSTGGGETQYF	TGTGCCAGCAGTTACAGTACAGGGGGAGGAGAGACCCAGTACTTC
TRBV5-4	TRBJ1-6	TRBD1	.	CASSGGQNNSPLHF	TGTGCCAGCAGCGGGGGACAGAATAATTCACCCCTCCACTTT
TRBV5-6	TRBJ2-1	.	many	CASSLGETRRLTNEQFF	TGTGCCAGCAGCTTGGGGGAGACTAGACGCTTGACCAATGAGCAGTTCTTC
TRBV6-2/TRBV6-3	TRBJ2-1	TRBD2	few	CASSPPPFAGGRNEQFF	TGTGCCAGCAGCCCTCCCCCCTTTGCGGGAGGTCGGAATGAGCAGTTCTTC
TRBV7-9	TRBJ2-5	.	many	CASSRTSGFQETQYF	TGTGCCAGCAGCCGCACCTCGGGGTTCCAAGAGACCCAGTACTTC